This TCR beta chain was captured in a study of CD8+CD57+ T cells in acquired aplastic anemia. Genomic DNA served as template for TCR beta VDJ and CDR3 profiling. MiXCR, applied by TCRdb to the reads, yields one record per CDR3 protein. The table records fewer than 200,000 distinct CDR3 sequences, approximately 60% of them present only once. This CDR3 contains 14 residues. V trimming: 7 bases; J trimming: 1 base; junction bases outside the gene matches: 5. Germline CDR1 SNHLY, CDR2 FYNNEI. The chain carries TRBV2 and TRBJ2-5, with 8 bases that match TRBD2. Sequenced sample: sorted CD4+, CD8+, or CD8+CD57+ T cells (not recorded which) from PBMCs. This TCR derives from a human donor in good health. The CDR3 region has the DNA TGTGCCAGCAAATCGGGACTAGGCCAAGAGACCCAGTACTTC. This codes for CASKSGLGQETQYF.